This T cell receptor (beta chain) was sequenced during a study of T cell repertoires in cytomegalovirus infection (dated by TCRdb to about 2019). About the study as a whole: Donor HLA type was relevant to the analysis, as public TCR beta signatures indicated carriage of CMV infection together with the matching HLA type. On the study overall, not on this receptor specifically: In both this cohort and an independent approximately 350-donor cohort, the cumulative frequency of public TCR beta family members distinguished carriers of CMV infection plus the relevant HLA type. The ex vivo response was dominated by HLA-C-restricted CMV-specific TCR beta clonotypes, which also provided the single most frequent clonotype in two of eight donors.

This clonotype has ten or more counts. No cognate antigen has been identified for it. No quality values exist for individual bases; no much larger clone is one base distant. V is shortened by 6 bases, J by 6 bases, and the region joining them spans 16 bases. CDR1 and CDR2 were assigned from the germline V gene (reference sequence) as DFQATT and SNEGSKA. The CDR3 runs 13 residues from the cysteine to the phenylalanine. Just CDR3 DNA is preserved here, 39 bases in frame from base 1. The sequencing machine was an Illumina HiSeq 1500. The raw public reads went through TCRdb reprocessing: fastp at Q25, MiXCR clone calling, in-frame beta chains kept. Identical CDR3 protein sequences are pooled into one entry, listed with their most common genes and DNA. The sample table contains 310,000 or so distinct CDR3 sequences; only one count was recorded for roughly a sixth of them. Approximately 12% of the sample goes to the ten largest clones.

The chain employs TRBV20-1 and TRBJ2-3; TRBD2 is possibly the D segment (5 matching bases). This receptor was taken from a human donor in good health (CMV status not recorded). Some clones in this sample may be carry-over from other donors' samples. Material: PBMCs. The CDR3 region reads CSALISGSDTQYF. The DNA sequence is given as TGCAGTGCCTTGATTTCGGGATCCGATACGCAGTATTTT.